The next 22 T cell receptor beta chains were all read from a single sample in a study of T cell repertoires in cytomegalovirus infection. TCRdb analysed the reads with MiXCR anew, one entry per CDR3 protein. The sample lists 200,000 to 300,000 distinct CDR3 sequences; less than 9.5% were seen once. The sequenced sample consisted of PBMCs. These TCRs come from a human donor in good health (CMV status not recorded). Some clones in this sample may be carry-over from other donors' samples.

This clonotype occurred many times. CDR3 protein: CASSLDRGGYSPLHF. The CDR3 nucleotides read TGTGCCAGCAGCTTAGACAGGGGTGGGTATTCACCCCTCCACTTT. J is TRBJ1-6 and V is TRBV11-2; tentative D call: TRBD1 (6 bases). The CDR3 contains 15 residues. The V gene's germline CDR1 is SGHAT and CDR2 FQNNGV. The V end was cut by 0 bases, the J end by 8 bases, with 11 bases between. Drawing the rest from reference TRBV11-2 and TRBJ1-6, the complete variable domain is EAGVAQSPRYKIIEKRQSVAFWCNPISGHATLYWYQQILGQGPKLLIQFQNNGVVDDSQLPKDRFSAERLKGVDSTLKIQPAKLEDSAVYLCASSLDRGGYSPLHFGNGTRLTVT.

Here the CDR3 DNA reads TGTGCCAGCAGTGAATACGGGACGGGAAATGAAAAACTGTTTTTT. Encoded protein: CASSEYGTGNEKLFF. The chain recombines TRBV25-1 with TRBJ1-4; TRBD1 is a possible D gene (5 bases). Germline values: CDR1 MGHDK, CDR2 SYGVNS. Trimming left V 0 bases short and J 5 bases short, with 10 bases between. This CDR3 comprises 15 residues.

In its sample, this clonotype was seen a few times. This rearrangement joins TRBV6-2 or TRBV6-3 to TRBJ2-2, with a possible D match to TRBD2 (6 bases). Per the germline V gene, CDR1 is MNHEY and CDR2 is SVGEGT. This CDR3 spans 16 amino acids. The ends were cut back, 5 bases at V and 2 bases at J, with 15 bases in the middle. The CDR3 spells CASSLPGLQNTGELFF. In nucleotides, the CDR3 is TGTGCCAGCAGTCTCCCGGGACTCCAAAACACCGGGGAGCTGTTTTTT.

This clonotype was counted only a few times. The chain carries TRBV5-1 and TRBJ2-1; no clear D. The ends were cut back, 3 bases at V and 3 bases at J, with 13 bases in the middle. The CDR3 runs 15 residues. The germline gives CDR1 SGHRS, CDR2 YFSETQ. CDR3 bases: TGCGCCAGCAGCTCGGACCCCAGCCACTACAATGAGCAGTTCTTC. This codes for CASSSDPSHYNEQFF.

The DNA of the CDR3 is TGCAGTGTCACCACAATGGATGGCTACACCTTC. This translates into CSVTTMDGYTF. V usage is TRBV20-1 and J usage is TRBJ1-2; D gene uncertain. CDR3 length: 11 residues. The germline CDR1 and CDR2 sequences are DFQATT and SNEGSKA (reference sequence). V lost 7 bases and J 6 bases, leaving 12 bases between the germline ends.

There are many counts of this clonotype. The V and J genes are TRBV19 and TRBJ2-7; maybe TRBD2 (6 bases). V dropped 5 bases and J dropped 4 bases, with 12 bases sitting between them. Germline CDR1 is LNHDA and CDR2 is SQIVND (reference sequence). This CDR3 region has 13 residues. For the CDR3, the DNA is TGTGCCAGTAGTGAGTCGCGGGGTTACGAGCAGTACTTC. Protein: CASSESRGYEQYF.

This clonotype was counted ten times or more. The rearrangement uses TRBV28 and TRBJ2-5, with unresolved D. CDR3 length: 13 residues. V shed 3 bases and J shed 10 bases, with 15 bases lying between them. Germline values: CDR1 MDHEN, CDR2 SYDVKM. In DNA form, the CDR3 reads TGTGCCAGCAGTTTGATCCGGCCAAGGAGCCAGTACTTC. Its translation: CASSLIRPRSQYF.

This clonotype was observed at least ten times. The J gene is TRBJ2-7, the V gene TRBV12-3 or TRBV12-4, with 13 bases fitting TRBD2. Trimming took 4 bases from V and 6 from J; bases not matched to a gene: 6. The CDR3 is 15 residues long. The CDR3: CASSSGLAGLPEQYF. The DNA of the CDR3 is TGTGCCAGCAGTTCGGGACTAGCGGGACTCCCCGAGCAGTACTTC.

This chain uses TRBV29-1 with TRBJ1-1; D is possibly TRBD1 (6 bases). V was pared by 4 bases and J by 0 bases, with 15 bases between. CDR1 SQVTM and CDR2 ANQGSEA come from the germline V gene. CDR3 length: 15 amino acids. CDR3 in amino acids: CSVGGLFGLNTEAFF. The CDR3 bases are TGCAGCGTTGGGGGGCTGTTCGGGTTGAACACTGAAGCTTTCTTT. The full variable domain, in which reference TRBV29-1 and TRBJ1-1 provide the parts outside the CDR3, is SAVISQKPSRDICQRGTSLTIQCQVDSQVTMMFWYRQQPGQSLTLIATANQGSEATYESGFVIDKFPISRPNLTFSTLTVSNMSPEDSSIYLCSVGGLFGLNTEAFFGQGTRLTVV.

V gene TRBV6-2 or TRBV6-3 combines with J gene TRBJ2-2; possibly TRBD1 for D (6 bases). Germline V gene lookup returns CDR1 MNHEY and CDR2 SVGEGT. V lost 4 bases and J lost 1, with 13 bases in between. The CDR3 contains 16 residues. CDR3: CASSWDTPLNTGELFF. The CDR3 bases are TGTGCCAGCAGTTGGGACACACCACTGAACACCGGGGAGCTGTTTTTT.

The rearrangement joins TRBV6-5 to TRBJ1-2; TRBD1 might be the D (5 bases). Germline CDR1 and CDR2: MNHEY and SVGAGI. The CDR3 totals 15 residues. V lost 4 bases and J lost 1, with 13 bases in between. In nucleotides, the CDR3 is TGTGCCAGCAGTTCCGCCGGGACGGGTAACTATGGCTACACCTTC. Translation gives CASSSAGTGNYGYTF.

This clonotype was picked up many times. The rearrangement uses TRBV7-8 and TRBJ1-2; no clear D gene. This CDR3 spans 14 amino acids. Trimming removed 0 bases at V and 4 bases at J, with 9 bases between. In germline, CDR1 is SGHVS, CDR2 FQNEAQ. The CDR3 sequence: CASSLAGVTYGYTF. The CDR3 DNA sequence: TGTGCCAGCAGCTTAGCGGGCGTAACCTATGGCTACACCTTC.

This clonotype came up many times. The rearrangement links TRBV7-2 to TRBJ1-4; D is undetermined. In germline, CDR1 is SGHTA, CDR2 FQGNSA. This CDR3 spans 12 amino acids. V dropped 3 bases and J dropped 5 bases, with 4 bases sitting between them. The CDR3 is CASSFGNEKLFF. Here the CDR3 DNA reads TGTGCCAGCAGCTTCGGGAATGAAAAACTGTTTTTT.

This clonotype was picked up many times. The rearrangement links TRBV27 to TRBJ1-2; 7 bases align to TRBD1. The CDR3 sequence is 17 residues long. V shed 4 bases and J 8 bases; nucleotides not matched to a gene: 19. Germline CDR1 and CDR2: MNHEY and SMNVEV (reference sequence). The CDR3 region has the DNA TGTGCCAGCAGTTCGAGCCACAGGGGTCCTACCTTAGAGGGCTACACCTTC. Protein product: CASSSSHRGPTLEGYTF.

This clonotype was counted at least ten times. The chain has TRBV19 and TRBJ2-1, with TRBD1 identical over 8 bases. V shed 1 base and J 8 bases; nucleotides not matched to a gene: 4. Germline V CDR1 and CDR2: LNHDA, SQIVND (reference sequence). The CDR3 runs 14 residues. CDR3: CASSIADRGDEQFF. In DNA form, the CDR3 reads TGTGCCAGTAGTATAGCCGACAGGGGCGATGAGCAGTTCTTC.

This clonotype was observed at least ten times. This sequence joins TRBV10-3 and TRBJ1-6; D uncertain. Germline assignment: CDR1 ENHRY and CDR2 SYGVKD. With 3 bases removed from V and 4 bases from J, the gap between germline ends came to 7 bases. The CDR3 totals 14 residues. CDR3 protein: CAISDGGYNSPLHF. CDR3 bases: TGTGCCATCAGTGACGGCGGTTATAATTCACCCCTCCACTTT.

This clonotype was counted ten times or more. The J gene is TRBJ2-1, the V gene TRBV7-8, with D tentatively TRBD1 (5 bases). V lost 0 bases, J lost 6 bases, and 15 bases lay in between. The CDR3 is 16 amino acids. Germline CDR1 and CDR2: SGHVS and FQNEAQ. The CDR3 DNA sequence: TGTGCCAGCAGCTTAGCGCACAACAGGCCTTCCAATGAGCAGTTCTTC. As protein: CASSLAHNRPSNEQFF. Combining the CDR3 with reference TRBV7-8 and TRBJ2-1 gives the whole variable domain GAGVSQSPRYKVAKRGQDVALRCDPISGHVSLFWYQQALGQGPEFLTYFQNEAQLDKSGLPSDRFFAERPEGSVSTLKIQRTQQEDSAVYLCASSLAHNRPSNEQFFGPGTRLTVL.

This clonotype was observed many times. J is TRBJ1-1 and V is TRBV9; D is unclear. This CDR3 comprises 13 residues. Per the germline V gene, CDR1 is SGDLS and CDR2 is YYNGEE. The V gene lost 4 bases and the J gene lost 0 bases, with 7 bases spanning the gap. CDR3 in amino acids: CASSTKMNTEAFF. DNA of the CDR3: TGTGCCAGCAGCACCAAGATGAACACTGAAGCTTTCTTT.

The chain uses TRBV6-6 and TRBJ2-5, with unresolved D. This CDR3 is 15 amino acids long. Germline V CDR1 and CDR2: MNHNY, SVGAGI (reference sequence). V lost 8 bases and J 1 base, leaving 17 bases between the germline ends. CDR3 loop: CASSQNPNPQETQYF. For the CDR3, the DNA is TGTGCCAGCTCCCAAAACCCTAATCCCCAAGAGACCCAGTACTTC.

The sample holds many counts of this clonotype. V gene TRBV12-3 or TRBV12-4 combines with J gene TRBJ2-3; 10 bases are shared with TRBD2. Losses at the gene ends were 6 bases for V and 1 base for J; bases not matched to a gene: 4. The CDR3 is 15 residues long. The DNA of the CDR3 is TGTGCCAGCAGCCCACTAGCGGGGCGCACAGATACGCAGTATTTT. Protein: CASSPLAGRTDTQYF.

In its sample, this clonotype was seen many times. V is TRBV7-2 and J is TRBJ2-1, with 7 bases matching TRBD2. This CDR3 is 13 amino acids long. The trim removed 0 bases at V and 10 bases at J, leaving 3 bases unmatched. Germline assignment: CDR1 SGHTA and CDR2 FQGNSA. The CDR3 reads CASSLAGGYEQFF. The CDR3 DNA sequence: TGTGCCAGCAGCTTAGCGGGAGGGTACGAGCAGTTCTTC.

This clonotype was seen many times. The chain uses TRBV27 and TRBJ2-5, with D perhaps matching TRBD1 or TRBD2 (5 bases each). The V and J ends lost 5 bases and 4 bases respectively, with 11 bases between them. Germline CDR1 MNHEY, CDR2 SMNVEV (reference sequence). This CDR3 is 13 amino acids long. CDR3 residues: CASSPTGRETQYF. CDR3 sequence (DNA): TGTGCCAGCAGTCCAACGGGGCGAGAGACCCAGTACTTC.